This TCR beta chain was sequenced in a study of blood T cell repertoires in COVID-19. Clones were sequenced by immunoSEQ multiplex PCR, and TCRdb holds only the in-frame ones, with some missing. The repertoire has about 130,000 clones, 70% to 85% of them found once; the top ten carry about 3%. The CDR3 runs 13 residues. V was shortened by 3 bases and J by 7 bases, with 13 bases between the two germline ends. Germline CDR1 reads DFQATT; CDR2 reads SNEGSKA (reference sequence). Specimen: peripheral blood. This clonotype was sampled from a woman older than 75 with acute or convalescent COVID-19. The gene calls are TRBV20-1 and TRBJ1-5; D possibly corresponds to TRBD1 (6 bases). The CDR3 spells CSASRQGFQPQHF. The CDR3 nucleotides read TGCAGTGCTAGTAGGCAGGGGTTCCAGCCCCAGCATTTT.